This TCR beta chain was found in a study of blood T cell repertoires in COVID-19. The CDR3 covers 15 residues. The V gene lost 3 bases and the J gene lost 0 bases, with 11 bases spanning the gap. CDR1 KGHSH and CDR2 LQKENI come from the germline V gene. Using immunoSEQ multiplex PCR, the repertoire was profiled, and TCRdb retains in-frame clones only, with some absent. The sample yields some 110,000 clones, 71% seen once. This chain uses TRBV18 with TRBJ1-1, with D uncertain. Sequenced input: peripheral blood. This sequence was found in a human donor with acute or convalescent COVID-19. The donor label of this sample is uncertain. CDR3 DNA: TGTGCCAGCTCACCGGAGGGATACGTGAACACTGAAGCTTTCTTT. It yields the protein CASSPEGYVNTEAFF.